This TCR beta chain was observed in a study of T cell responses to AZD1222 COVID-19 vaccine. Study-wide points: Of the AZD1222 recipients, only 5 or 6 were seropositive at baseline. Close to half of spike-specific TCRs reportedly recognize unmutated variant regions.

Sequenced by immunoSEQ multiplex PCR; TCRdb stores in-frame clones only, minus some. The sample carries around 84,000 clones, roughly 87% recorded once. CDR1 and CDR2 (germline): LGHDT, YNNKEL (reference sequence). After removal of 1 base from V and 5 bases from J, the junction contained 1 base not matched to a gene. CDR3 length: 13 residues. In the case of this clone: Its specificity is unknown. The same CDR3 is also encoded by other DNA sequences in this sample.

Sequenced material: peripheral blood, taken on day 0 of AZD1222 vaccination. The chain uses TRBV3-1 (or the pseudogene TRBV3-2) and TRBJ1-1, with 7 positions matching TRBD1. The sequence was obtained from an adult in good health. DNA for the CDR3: TGTGCCAGCAGCCAAGTCAGGGGGACTGAAGCTTTCTTT. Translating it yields CASSQVRGTEAFF.